This T cell receptor (beta chain) comes out of a study of human T cells and chemical hapten exposure (dated by TCRdb to about 2021). With respect to the entire study: Libraries were pooled for sequencing, and per-sample TCR yields varied mainly because of small differences in library volumes within the pool. Peripheral blood TCR repertoire changes were tracked in vivo in alopecia patients during primary and secondary sensitization to the hapten diphenylcyclopropenone (DPC).

Relative to germline, V is 3 bases shorter and J is 7 bases shorter, with 12 bases between their ends. The germline V gene supplies CDR1 MNHNS and CDR2 SASEGT. The CDR3 contains 13 residues, cysteine and phenylalanine counted. Only the CDR3 part of the read is kept: 39 bases, read in frame from the first base. Summary of the overall study and its limitations: DPC sensitization did not change the number of TCRs with a frequency above 1 in 1000, and there was no evidence of changes in global repertoire structure. After repeated subsampling, changes were observed in the strength of the expansion versus patch-test correlation and in the threshold at which the correlation became significant.

During library preparation, unique molecular identifiers were attached to individual cDNA molecules so that TCRs could be counted quantitatively and reproducibly. Each blood RNA sample was used to sequence both TCR alpha and TCR beta chains. Regarding the original processing steps: A median of approximately 100,000 TCRs per sample was observed, with a range of roughly 20,000 to 750,000. The Decombinator software suite was used to annotate the V, J and CDR3 of the TCR reads. For PS versus PT1 abundance plots, all samples were subsampled to the same number of TCRs (28,000). Expanded TCRs were defined as absent before sensitization and observed at least eight times at the 2-week time point. In-frame beta chains were kept once TCRdb had trimmed the public reads at Q25 with fastp and called clones with MiXCR. Identical CDR3 proteins give one entry, which carries the most common genes and DNA. TCRdb, rather than the study authors, made the V and J calls. This sample lists about 120,000 distinct CDR3 sequences; around 9% were detected once. The top ten clones comprise around 1.5% of the sample.

Unfractionated whole blood was collected in Tempus Blood RNA tubes, and total RNA was extracted from that blood. A handful of healthy volunteers were used as TCR sequencing controls and were bled at day 0, 2 weeks and 6 weeks. This clonotype has more than one count but fewer than ten. The target of this receptor is not known. No base qualities exist here, and no much larger clone lies one base off it. The clonotype originates from a human donor in good health. Some clones in this sample may be carry-over from other donors' samples. Donor details come from another sample of the same person, matched by shared clones. The sequencing sample was made of whole blood. This receptor chain uses TRBV6-1 and TRBJ1-1, with the identity of the D gene unclear. The encoded CDR3 is CASSELRAVEAFF. The DNA sequence reads TGTGCCAGCAGTGAGCTGAGGGCAGTTGAAGCTTTCTTT.